Below are 17 T cell receptor beta chains sequenced from a single sample in a study of tumor and adjacent non-tumor tissue in lung cancer. This sample's RNA came from whole unsorted tissue. The library came from three nested PCR rounds adapted from ARM-PCR protocols. TCRdb analysed the multiplex PCR reads with MiXCR anew, one entry per CDR3 protein. Of approximately 130,000 distinct CDR3 sequences listed, 60% to 70% were seen once; the top ten hold about 13%. Input material: lung tumor tissue. These receptors were obtained from a man younger than 45 with non-small cell lung cancer.

Concerning this clonotype itself: This could be a read error, since a much larger clone is one nucleotide away. The gene calls are TRBV4-3 and TRBJ1-4; TRBD1 matches at 7 bases. The CDR3 totals 16 residues. Germline CDR1 reads LGHNA; CDR2 reads YSLEER. The CDR3 sequence is CANSQDKEQGREKLFF. The CDR3 region has the DNA TGCGCCAACAGCCAGGACAAGGAACAGGGGCGTGAAAAACTGTTTTTT.

To note about this clonotype: This could be a read error, since a much larger clone is one nucleotide away. The chain has TRBV29-1 and TRBJ1-1; D is unresolved. The CDR3 consists of 13 residues. Germline loops: CDR1 SQVTM, CDR2 ANQGSEA. In nucleotides, the CDR3 is TGCAGCGCCCGGAGCGACATGAACACTGGAGCTTTCTTT. It translates to CSARSDMNTGAFF.

Many counts were recorded for this clonotype. V and J are TRBV20-1 and TRBJ1-1; unclear D gene. The V and J ends lost 0 bases and 3 bases respectively, with 8 bases between them. Germline assignment: CDR1 DFQATT and CDR2 SNEGSKA (reference sequence). The CDR3 spans 13 residues. CDR3 nucleotide sequence: TGCAGTGCTAGAGAGGGCAGGTACACTGAAGCTTTCTTT. Protein product: CSAREGRYTEAFF.

The rearrangement joins TRBV5-5 to TRBJ1-5; D is ambiguous. The CDR3 contains 18 residues. Germline V gene lookup returns CDR1 SGHKS and CDR2 YYEKEE (reference sequence). The V and J ends lost 4 bases and 0 bases respectively, with 20 bases between them. The CDR3 sequence is CASSPRATEGCSNQPQHF. In nucleotides, the CDR3 is TGTGCCAGCAGCCCGAGGGCGACGGAAGGATGTAGCAATCAGCCCCAGCATTTT.

On this clonotype itself: An end of the junction does not agree with germline; a read error may underlie this. The gene calls are TRBV12-3 or TRBV12-4 and TRBJ2-1; possibly TRBD2 for D (5 bases). This CDR3 has 14 residues. This CDR3 reads CASSLSGLLNEQLF. The CDR3 coding sequence is TGTGCCAGCAGTCTCTCGGGATTACTCAATGAGCAGCTCTTC.

As to this clonotype: A read error may explain this, as a much larger clone is one base away. The gene calls are TRBV4-1 and TRBJ2-5; D gene uncertain. Trimming pared 8 bases from V and 5 bases from J, leaving 15 bases between. Germline values: CDR1 MGHRA, CDR2 YSYEKL. CDR3 length: 13 residues. The CDR3 nucleotides are TGCGCCAGCGGCCGAACCCCGACGGAGACCCAGTACTTC. Its protein product is CASGRTPTETQYF.

Turning to this clonotype: A read error may produce the germline difference seen at one junction end. The rearrangement links TRBV6-1 to TRBJ1-1; 9 bases align to TRBD1. CDR3 length equals 15 residues. Germline CDR1 and CDR2: MNHNS and SASEGT. The CDR3, as DNA: TGTACCAGCAGTCCGCGGACAGGGGTGGTTACTGAAACTTTCTTT. Translation: CTSSPRTGVVTETFF.

This rearrangement joins TRBV11-2 to TRBJ1-6, with 7 bases that match TRBD1. Germline lookup yields CDR1 SGHAT and CDR2 FQNNGV. V was clipped by 5 bases and J by 11 bases; unmatched bases: 6. The CDR3 contains 13 residues. The CDR3 reads CASSLSQGAPLHF. The CDR3 DNA is TGTGCCAGCAGCCTAAGTCAGGGGGCACCCCTCCACTTT.

The sample holds one count of this clonotype. Relative to the germline gene, one junction end is altered; a read error may explain this. This chain connects TRBV6-5 to TRBJ2-1; D is tentatively TRBD1 or TRBD2 (5 bases each). The CDR3 loop spans 13 amino acids. CDR1 MNHEY and CDR2 SVGAGI come from the germline V gene. The CDR3 sequence: CASNYRGGHEQFF. CDR3 DNA sequence: TGTGCCAGCAATTACCGGGGCGGTCATGAGCAATTCTTC.

The chain employs TRBV6-1 and TRBJ1-5; D is unresolved. CDR1 is MNHNS, CDR2 SASEGT, per germline. This CDR3 is built from 17 residues. The CDR3 here is CVNNGVIGKRSNQPQHF. In nucleotides, the CDR3 is TGTGTCAACAATGGGGTAATTGGGAAAAGGAGCAATCAGCCCCAGCATTTT.

The rearrangement links TRBV7-9 to TRBJ2-7; TRBD1 aligns across 10 bases. The CDR3 length is 16 residues. V dropped 5 bases and J dropped 3; count of bases not matched to a gene: 10. Germline V gives CDR1 SEHNR, CDR2 FQNEAQ (reference sequence). The CDR3 coding sequence is TGTGCCAGCAGCGATTGTCAAGGGACAGGGGTCTACGAGCAGTACTTC. Translation gives CASSDCQGTGVYEQYF.

For this clonotype: Being one base from a much bigger clone, this may be a read error. The CDR3 protein is CSARVGRQLYNEQFF. CDR3 sequence (DNA): TGCAGTGCTAGAGTAGGCCGACAGTTGTACAATGAGCAGTTCTTC. The chain employs TRBV20-1 and TRBJ2-1, with D perhaps matching TRBD1 (5 bases). CDR3 size: 15 residues. V lost 1 base and J lost 4, with 14 bases in between. Germline V gives CDR1 DFQATT, CDR2 SNEGSKA (reference sequence).

There are many counts of this clonotype. The chain has TRBV4-1 and TRBJ1-2, with 9 bases identical to TRBD1. CDR3 length: 15 residues. V lost 4 bases to trimming and J lost 3 bases; unmatched junction nucleotides: 6. Germline CDR1 MGHRA, CDR2 YSYEKL. In nucleotides, the CDR3 is TGCGCCAGCAGCCCAAACAGGGGGCGACACTATGGCTACACCTTC. It specifies CASSPNRGRHYGYTF.

The chain recombines TRBV11-2 with TRBJ2-7; D unresolved. The CDR3 length is 15 residues. Germline V gene data show CDR1 as SGHAT and CDR2 as FQNNGV. With 4 bases removed from V and 2 bases from J, the gap between germline ends came to 15 bases. CDR3 nucleotides: TGTGCCAGCAGCTCGACCCCCCGGGCTCCCTACGAGCAGTACTTC. Residues: CASSSTPRAPYEQYF.

A remark on this clonotype: This clone may be a read error of a much larger clone one base away. J is TRBJ2-1 and V is TRBV10-3, with a possible D match to TRBD1 (6 bases). CDR1 ENHRY and CDR2 SYGVKD come from the germline V gene. The CDR3 totals 11 residues. CDR3 in amino acids: CTISGQNEQFF. CDR3 DNA sequence: TGTACCATCAGCGGACAGAATGAGCAGTTCTTC.

A word on this clonotype: Possible read error: a much larger clone is one base away. The V gene is TRBV20-1, the J gene TRBJ1-2; a possible D gene is TRBD1 (5 bases). Germline CDR1 reads DFQATT; CDR2 reads SNEGSKA (reference sequence). CDR3 length: 15 amino acids. The CDR3 DNA follows: TGCAGGGGGCGCGACTCCGCGGCGGGTAAATATGGCTACACCTTC. Its protein product is CRGRDSAAGKYGYTF.

Regarding this clonotype: Compared with germline, one end of the junction differs, possibly owing to a read error. The chain uses TRBV11-3 and TRBJ2-1; D is unresolved. The CDR3 totals 13 residues. Germline V gives CDR1 SGHNT, CDR2 YENEEA. In DNA, the CDR3 is TGTACCAGCAGCTATGGAGCCTACAATGAGCAGTTCTTC. Its protein is CTSSYGAYNEQFF.